These 8 T cell receptor beta chains were all obtained from the same sample, sequenced in a study of T cell repertoires in cytomegalovirus infection. TCRdb used MiXCR to reprocess the reads, holding one entry per CDR3 protein. The table has about 770,000 distinct CDR3 sequences, just under 30% seen once; the top ten hold approximately 14%. These receptors' targets are unknown. The sample here was cultured CD8+ T cells from PBMCs, taken from culture after CMV antigen stimulation. The receptors shown here come from a human donor in good health (CMV status not recorded). Some clones in this sample may be carry-over from other donors' samples.

This clonotype has just a few counts. J is TRBJ1-1 and V is TRBV9; D uncertain. The germline V gene encodes CDR1 SGDLS and CDR2 YYNGEE. CDR3 length: 13 amino acids. The ends were cut back, 0 bases at V and 11 bases at J, with 14 bases in the middle. The CDR3 DNA is TGTGCCAGCAGCGTAGGGACGGCGAGCGGGGCTTTCTTT. This sequence encodes CASSVGTASGAFF.

V and J are TRBV2 and TRBJ2-1; D gene unclear. In germline, CDR1 is SNHLY, CDR2 FYNNEI. CDR3 size: 15 residues. Trimming pared 3 bases from V and 3 bases from J, leaving 12 bases between. The CDR3 protein is CASSDEGPGYNEQFF. The DNA for the CDR3 is TGTGCCAGCAGTGATGAAGGGCCTGGCTACAATGAGCAGTTCTTC.

This clonotype occurred a few times. This chain joins TRBV6-7 and TRBJ2-7; TRBD2 might be the D (5 bases). TRBV6-7 is marked as an open reading frame, function uncertain. Trimming removed 2 bases at V and 2 bases at J, with 31 bases between. The CDR3 totals 21 residues. The CDR3 DNA follows: TGTGCCAGCAGTTACATCGCAGACGGGAAGGGCTCCACATATTTTCCCTACGAGCAGTACGTC. Protein product: CASSYIADGKGSTYFPYEQYV.

The chain couples TRBV6-8 to TRBJ1-2; D unclear. The CDR3 runs to 13 residues. Germline V CDR1 and CDR2: MNHGY, SAAAGT. The ends were cut back, 2 bases at V and 4 bases at J, with 8 bases in the middle. The CDR3 coding sequence is TGTGCCAGCAGTTACAAAGCATTCTATGGCTACACCTTC. This gives the protein CASSYKAFYGYTF.

This chain joins TRBV6-1 and TRBJ1-5; tentative D call: TRBD1 (5 bases). V was shortened by 4 bases and J by 4 bases, with 23 bases between the two germline ends. The CDR3 has 18 residues. Germline lookup yields CDR1 MNHNS and CDR2 SASEGT. As DNA, the CDR3 is TGTGCCAGCAGTGCAACATTCCAGGGCTCGGGTGGAAATCAGCCCCAGCATTTT. Translating it yields CASSATFQGSGGNQPQHF.

CDR3 sequence reads: CASSWGLSNEAFF. As DNA, the CDR3 is TGTGCCAGCAGTTGGGGACTATCAAATGAAGCTTTCTTT. V gene TRBV27 combines with J gene TRBJ1-1; perhaps TRBD1 as D (5 bases). CDR1 is MNHEY, CDR2 SMNVEV, per germline (reference sequence). V was pared by 4 bases and J by 7 bases, with 13 bases between. This CDR3 is built from 13 residues.

The chain couples TRBV5-4 to TRBJ2-5, with 7 bases lining up with TRBD2. Trimming took 2 bases from V and 5 from J; bases not matched to a gene: 15. CDR3 size: 17 residues. Germline V lookup: CDR1 SGHNT, CDR2 YYREEE (reference sequence). CDR3: CASSLRGSGVSGETQYF. The CDR3 nucleotides are TGTGCCAGCAGCTTACGGGGAAGCGGGGTTTCGGGGGAGACCCAGTACTTC. The full variable domain, in which reference TRBV5-4 and TRBJ2-5 provide the parts outside the CDR3, is ETGVTQSPTHLIKTRGQQVTLRCSSQSGHNTVSWYQQALGQGPQFIFQYYREEENGRGNFPPRFSGLQFPNYSSELNVNALELDDSALYLCASSLRGSGVSGETQYFGPGTRLLVL.

V usage is TRBV19 and J usage is TRBJ2-3; D perhaps matches TRBD1 (5 bases). The CDR3 extends over 14 amino acids. Per germline, CDR1 LNHDA and CDR2 SQIVND (reference sequence). Trimming left V 3 bases short and J 5 bases short, with 12 bases between. CDR3 protein: CASSIGTGQDTQYF. CDR3 coding DNA: TGTGCCAGTAGTATCGGTACAGGTCAAGATACGCAGTATTTT.